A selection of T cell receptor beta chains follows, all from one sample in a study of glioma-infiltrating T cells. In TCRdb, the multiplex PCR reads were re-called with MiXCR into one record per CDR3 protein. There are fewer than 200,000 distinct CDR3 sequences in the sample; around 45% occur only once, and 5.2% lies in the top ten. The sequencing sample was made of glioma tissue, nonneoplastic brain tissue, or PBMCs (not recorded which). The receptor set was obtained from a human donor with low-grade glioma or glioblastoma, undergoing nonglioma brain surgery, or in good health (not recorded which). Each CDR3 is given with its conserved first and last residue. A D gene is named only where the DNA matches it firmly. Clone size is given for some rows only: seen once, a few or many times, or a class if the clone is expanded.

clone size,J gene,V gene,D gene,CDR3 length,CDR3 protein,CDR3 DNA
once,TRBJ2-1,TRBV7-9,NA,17,CASIPGGAGRRYNEQFF,TGTGCCAGTATCCCAGGTGGGGCAGGTCGGAGATACAATGAGCAGTTCTTC
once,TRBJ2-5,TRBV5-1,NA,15,CASSLAGTNHEIQYF,TGCGCCAGCAGCTTGGCCGGGACGAACCACGAGATCCAGTACTTC
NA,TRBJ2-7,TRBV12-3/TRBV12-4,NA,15,CASSQVGVGGYEQYF,TGTGCCAGCAGCCAGGTGGGGGTCGGGGGATACGAGCAGTACTTC
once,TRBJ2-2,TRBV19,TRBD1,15,CASKPGQGLTGELFF,TGTGCCAGTAAACCGGGACAGGGGTTAACCGGGGAGCTGTTTTTT
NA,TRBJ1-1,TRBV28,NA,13,CDSSDTSDTEAFF,TGTGACAGCAGTGACACATCAGACACTGAAGCTTTCTTT
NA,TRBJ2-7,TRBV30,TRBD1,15,CAWSVTWTGSYEQYF,TGTGCCTGGAGTGTAACGTGGACAGGATCATACGAGCAGTACTTC
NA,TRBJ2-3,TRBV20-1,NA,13,CSARGTKADRQYF,TGCAGTGCTAGAGGGACTAAGGCAGATAGGCAGTATTTT
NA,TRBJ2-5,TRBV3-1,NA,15,CASSSGQPIQENQYF,TGTGCCAGCAGCTCCGGACAGCCGATCCAAGAGAACCAGTACTTC
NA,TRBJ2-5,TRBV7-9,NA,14,CASSARRGQETQYF,TGTGCCAGCAGTGCTCGTAGGGGCCAAGAGACCCAGTACTTC
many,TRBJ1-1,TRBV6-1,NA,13,CASSVRAPTEAFF,TGTGCCAGCAGTGTGAGGGCTCCAACTGAAGCTTTCTTT
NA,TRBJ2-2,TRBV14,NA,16,CAGSRIRGANTGELFF,TGTGCCGGCAGCCGGATCAGGGGCGCGAACACCGGGGAGCTGTTTTTT
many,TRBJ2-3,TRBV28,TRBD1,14,CASRTTGASGTQYF,TGTGCCAGCAGAACTACAGGGGCCTCCGGTACGCAGTATTTT
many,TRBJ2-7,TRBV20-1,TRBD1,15,CSARDQGTGVGEQYF,TGCAGTGCTAGAGACCAAGGGACAGGGGTGGGCGAGCAGTACTTC
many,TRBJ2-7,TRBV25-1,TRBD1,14,CASSEGTGFDEQYF,TGTGCCAGCAGTGAAGGGACAGGGTTCGACGAGCAGTACTTC
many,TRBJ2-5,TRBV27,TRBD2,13,CASSWGLGGTQYF,TGTGCCAGCAGTTGGGGACTAGGAGGGACCCAGTACTTC
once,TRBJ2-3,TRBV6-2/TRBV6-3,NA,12,CASSFSQDTQYF,TGTGCCAGCAGTTTCTCCCAAGATACGCAGTATTTT
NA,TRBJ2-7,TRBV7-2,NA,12,CASSRGSYQQYF,TGTGCCAGCAGCCGGGGTTCCTACCAGCAGTACTTC
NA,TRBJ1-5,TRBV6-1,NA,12,CARRTGNQPQHF,TGTGCCAGAAGGACGGGCAATCAGCCCCAGCATTTT
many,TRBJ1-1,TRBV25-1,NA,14,CASSELTLPKGAFF,TGTGCCAGCAGTGAATTGACACTCCCCAAGGGAGCTTTCTTT
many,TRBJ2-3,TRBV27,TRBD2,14,CASRASGSGDTQYF,TGTGCCAGCCGGGCTAGCGGGAGTGGTGATACGCAGTATTTT
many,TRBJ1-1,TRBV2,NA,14,CASSSSRDNTEAFF,TGTGCCAGCAGTTCAAGCAGGGATAACACTGAAGCTTTCTTT
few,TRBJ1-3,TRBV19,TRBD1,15,CASSIPGTGVNTIYF,TGTGCCAGTAGTATCCCCGGGACAGGGGTGAACACCATATATTTT
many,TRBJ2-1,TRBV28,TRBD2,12,CASSRTGTSQFF,TGTGCCAGCAGCAGAACCGGGACTAGTCAGTTCTTC
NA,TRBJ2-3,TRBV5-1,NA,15,CASSLAEWYTDTQYF,TGCGCCAGCAGCTTGGCCGAGTGGTACACAGATACGCAGTATTTT
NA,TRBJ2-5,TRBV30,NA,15,CAWSKRRGGRETQYF,TGTGCCTGGAGTAAGCGTCGAGGAGGGAGAGAGACCCAGTACTTC
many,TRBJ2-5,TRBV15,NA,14,CATSRLQGGETQYF,TGTGCCACCAGCAGATTACAGGGTGGAGAGACCCAGTACTTC
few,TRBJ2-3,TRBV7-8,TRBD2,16,CASSMLSGSVADTQYF,TGTGCCAGCAGCATGCTAAGCGGGAGTGTAGCAGATACGCAGTATTTT
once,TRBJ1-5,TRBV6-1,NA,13,CARRRTADQPQHF,TGTGCCAGGAGACGGACGGCTGATCAGCCCCAGCATTTT
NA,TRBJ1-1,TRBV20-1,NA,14,CSAERRARNTEAFF,TGCAGTGCTGAAAGGAGGGCGAGGAACACTGAAGCTTTCTTT
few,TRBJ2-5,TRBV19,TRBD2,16,CASSRSATSGKETQYF,TGTGCCAGTAGCCGTAGTGCGACTAGCGGGAAAGAGACCCAGTACTTC
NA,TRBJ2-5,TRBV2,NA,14,CASSEASRAETQYF,TGTGCCAGCAGTGAAGCGTCCAGGGCAGAGACCCAGTACTTC
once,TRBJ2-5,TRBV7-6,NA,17,CASSLVPGLRRQETQYF,TGTGCCAGCAGCTTAGTACCTGGGCTAAGGCGGCAAGAGACCCAGTACTTC
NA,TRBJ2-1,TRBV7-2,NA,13,CAWTEGYYNEQFF,TGTGCCTGGACCGAGGGATACTACAATGAGCAGTTCTTC
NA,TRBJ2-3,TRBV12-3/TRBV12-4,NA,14,CASSLVQPGDTQYF,TGTGCCAGCAGTTTGGTTCAGCCCGGAGATACGCAGTATTTT
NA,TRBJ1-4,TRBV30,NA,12,CAWRATREKLFF,TGTGCCTGGAGGGCTACAAGGGAAAAACTGTTTTTT
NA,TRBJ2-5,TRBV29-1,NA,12,CSVEAGQEAQYF,TGCAGCGTTGAAGCAGGTCAAGAGGCCCAGTACTTC
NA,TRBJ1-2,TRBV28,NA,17,CASSLSSARGRSNGYTF,TGTGCCAGCAGTTTATCATCGGCGCGGGGCCGCAGCAACGGCTACACCTTC
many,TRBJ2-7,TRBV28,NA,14,CASSIGGSSYEQYF,TGTGCCAGCAGTATAGGTGGGAGCTCCTACGAGCAGTACTTC
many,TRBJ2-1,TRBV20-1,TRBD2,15,CSARDPRTSGDEQFF,TGCAGTGCTAGAGATCCGAGGACTAGCGGGGATGAGCAGTTCTTC
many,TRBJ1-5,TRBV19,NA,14,CASSIPGSNQPQHF,TGTGCCAGTAGTATTCCCGGGAGCAATCAGCCCCAGCATTTT
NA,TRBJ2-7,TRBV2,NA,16,CASSDGRSAGSYEQYF,TGTGCCAGCAGTGATGGACGGTCTGCGGGGTCCTACGAGCAGTACTTC
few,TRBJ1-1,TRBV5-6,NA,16,CASSFSTESVNTEAFF,TGTGCCAGCAGCTTCTCGACGGAGAGCGTGAACACTGAAGCTTTCTTT
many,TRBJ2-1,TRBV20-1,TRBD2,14,CSAPTSGRRYEQFF,TGCAGTGCCCCGACTAGCGGGAGGAGGTATGAGCAGTTCTTC
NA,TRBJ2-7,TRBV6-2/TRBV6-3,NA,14,CASSLHLTTGEQYF,TGTGCCAGCAGCTTACACCTGACTACCGGCGAGCAGTACTTC
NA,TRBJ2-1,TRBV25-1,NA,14,CASGRFASYNEQFF,TGTGCCAGCGGTCGGTTTGCCTCCTACAATGAGCAGTTCTTC
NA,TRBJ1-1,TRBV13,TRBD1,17,CASSLEEGARLNTEAFF,TGTGCCAGCAGCTTAGAGGAGGGGGCGAGGTTGAACACTGAAGCTTTCTTT
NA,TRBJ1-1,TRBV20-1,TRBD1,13,CSATFTGTDSDFF,TGCAGTGCTACCTTTACCGGGACAGACTCAGATTTCTTT
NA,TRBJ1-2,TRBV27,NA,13,CASSPDSSYVYTF,TGTGCCAGCAGCCCCGACAGTAGCTATGTCTACACCTTC
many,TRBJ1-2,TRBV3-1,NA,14,CASTTAGLNYGYTF,TGTGCCAGCACCACAGCGGGACTGAACTATGGCTACACCTTC
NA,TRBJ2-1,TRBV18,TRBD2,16,CASSPYRLAGTNEQFF,TGTGCCAGCTCACCCTATAGACTAGCGGGAACTAATGAGCAGTTCTTC
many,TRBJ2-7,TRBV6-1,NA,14,CASSSNSDGVEQYF,TGTGCCAGCAGTTCCAACTCTGACGGAGTCGAGCAGTACTTC
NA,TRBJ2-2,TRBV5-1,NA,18,CASSLQASRSAGTGELFF,TGCGCCAGCAGCTTGCAGGCTAGCCGGAGTGCAGGCACCGGGGAGCTGTTTTTT
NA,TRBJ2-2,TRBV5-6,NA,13,CASSLGWTGELFF,TGTGCCAGCAGCTTGGGATGGACCGGGGAGCTGTTTTTT
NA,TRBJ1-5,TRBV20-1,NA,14,CSASDGGWQETQHF,TGCAGTGCTAGCGACGGGGGATGGCAAGAGACCCAGCATTTT
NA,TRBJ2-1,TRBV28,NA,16,CASVSIGRYRSGEQFF,TGTGCCAGCGTGAGTATCGGGAGATATCGGAGCGGTGAGCAGTTCTTC
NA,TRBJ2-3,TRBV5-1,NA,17,CASRRLGGISHTDTQYF,TGCGCCAGCAGACGCCTGGGTGGTATTTCCCACACAGATACGCAGTATTTT
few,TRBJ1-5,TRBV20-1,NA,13,CSAQVGGDQPQHF,TGCAGTGCTCAAGTCGGCGGAGATCAGCCCCAGCATTTT
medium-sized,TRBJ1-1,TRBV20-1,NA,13,CSARWGMGTEAFF,TGCAGTGCTAGATGGGGAATGGGCACTGAAGCTTTCTTT
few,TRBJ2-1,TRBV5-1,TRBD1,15,CASSLGQGPYNEQFF,TGCGCCAGCAGCTTGGGACAGGGGCCGTACAATGAGCAGTTCTTC
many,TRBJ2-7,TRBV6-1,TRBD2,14,CASSLAGLTYEQYF,TGTGCCAGCAGTTTAGCGGGCCTTACCTACGAGCAGTACTTC